This T cell receptor beta chain was captured by sequencing in a study of blood T cell repertoires in COVID-19. Study as a whole: Sample material is recorded as cDNA or gDNA derived from T cells, B-cell-depleted T cells, or PBMCs.

Germline V gene lookup returns CDR1 SQVTM and CDR2 ANQGSEA. The CDR3 sequence is 14 residues long. The V segment lost 3 bases and the J segment 1 base; nucleotides outside the gene matches: 5. In the original analysis: Amplification of reference gene primers provided the estimated nucleated cell counts. The repertoire was sequenced with immunoSEQ multiplex PCR; TCRdb's copy has only in-frame clones and lacks some. The DNA was the basis for D and trimming; V, J and clone size are from that table. The profile shows some 300,000 clones, roughly nine tenths of them singletons. The chain has TRBV29-1 and TRBJ2-7, with 8 bases matching TRBD1. Input material: peripheral blood. This TCR came from a woman in her 30s with COVID-19, enrolled during active disease. Here the CDR3 DNA reads TGCAGCGTTGAGTCCCAGGGGGCGTCCTACGAGCAGTACTTC. The encoded protein is CSVESQGASYEQYF.